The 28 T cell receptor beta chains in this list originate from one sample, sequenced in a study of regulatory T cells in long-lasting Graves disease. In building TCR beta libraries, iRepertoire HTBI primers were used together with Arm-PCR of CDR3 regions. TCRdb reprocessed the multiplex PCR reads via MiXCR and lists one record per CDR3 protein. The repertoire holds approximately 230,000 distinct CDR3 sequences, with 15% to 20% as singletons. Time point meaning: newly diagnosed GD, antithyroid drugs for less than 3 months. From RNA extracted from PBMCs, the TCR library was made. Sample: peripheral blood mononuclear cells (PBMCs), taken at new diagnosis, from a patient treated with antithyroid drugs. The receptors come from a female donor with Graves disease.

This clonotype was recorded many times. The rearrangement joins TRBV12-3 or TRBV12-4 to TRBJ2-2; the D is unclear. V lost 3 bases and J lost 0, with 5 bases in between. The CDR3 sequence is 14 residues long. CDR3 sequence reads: CASSFSANTGELFF. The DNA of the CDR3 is TGTGCCAGCAGTTTTTCAGCGAACACCGGGGAGCTGTTTTTT.

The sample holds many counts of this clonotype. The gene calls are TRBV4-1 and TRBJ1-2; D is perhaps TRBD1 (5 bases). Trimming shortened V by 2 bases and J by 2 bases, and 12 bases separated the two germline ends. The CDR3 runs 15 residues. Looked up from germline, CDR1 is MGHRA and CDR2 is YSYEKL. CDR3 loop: CASSQRHGGNYGYTF. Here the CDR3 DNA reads TGCGCCAGCAGCCAAAGGCATGGGGGAAACTATGGCTACACCTTC.

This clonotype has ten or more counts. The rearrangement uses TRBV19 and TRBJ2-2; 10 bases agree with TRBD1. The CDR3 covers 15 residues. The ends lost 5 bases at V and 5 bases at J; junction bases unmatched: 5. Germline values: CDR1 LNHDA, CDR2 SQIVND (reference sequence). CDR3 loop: CASSARDRGTGELFF. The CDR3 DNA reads TGTGCCAGTAGTGCTCGGGACAGGGGAACCGGGGAGCTGTTTTTT.

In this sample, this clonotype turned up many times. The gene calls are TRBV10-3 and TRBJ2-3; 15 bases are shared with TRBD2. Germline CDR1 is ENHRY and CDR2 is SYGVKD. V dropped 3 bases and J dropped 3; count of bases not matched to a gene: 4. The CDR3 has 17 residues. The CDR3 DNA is TGTGCCATCAGTGAAGGGACTAGCGGGAGGAGGACAGATACGCAGTATTTT. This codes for CAISEGTSGRRTDTQYF.

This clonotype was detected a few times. CDR3 region: CASSRREPYEQYF. DNA for the CDR3: TGTGCCAGCAGTCGGCGGGAGCCCTACGAGCAGTACTTC. This rearrangement joins TRBV6-1 to TRBJ2-7, with 7 bases that match TRBD2. CDR1 is MNHNS and CDR2 is SASEGT in the germline V gene. The CDR3 totals 13 residues. J was trimmed by 2 bases and V by 5 bases; bases with no gene match: 3.

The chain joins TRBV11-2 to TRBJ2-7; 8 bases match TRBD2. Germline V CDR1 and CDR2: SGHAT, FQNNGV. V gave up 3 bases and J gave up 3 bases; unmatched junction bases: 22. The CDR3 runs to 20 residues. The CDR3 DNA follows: TGTGCCAGCAGCTTGATAGGGAATGGACTAGCCGGGCGAGGATACTACGAGCAGTACTTC. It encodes CASSLIGNGLAGRGYYEQYF.

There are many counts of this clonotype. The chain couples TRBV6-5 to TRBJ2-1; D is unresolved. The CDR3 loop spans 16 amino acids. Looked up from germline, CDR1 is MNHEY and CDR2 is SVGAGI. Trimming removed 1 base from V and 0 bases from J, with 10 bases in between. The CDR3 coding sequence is TGTGCCAGCAGTTACTTAAGGGAATCCTCCTACAATGAGCAGTTCTTC. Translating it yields CASSYLRESSYNEQFF.

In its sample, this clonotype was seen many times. CDR3 region: CASSINPTGTGEAFF. In DNA form, the CDR3 reads TGTGCCAGTAGTATAAACCCAACAGGGACCGGTGAAGCTTTCTTT. The J gene is TRBJ1-1, the V gene TRBV19, with TRBD1 as a possible D gene (6 bases). The CDR3 consists of 15 residues. CDR1 is LNHDA and CDR2 is SQIVND in the germline V gene (reference sequence). Trimming cost V 2 bases and J 7 bases, with 17 bases left between them. The whole variable domain, filled in from reference TRBV19 and TRBJ1-1, reads DGGITQSPKYLFRKEGQNVTLSCEQNLNHDAMYWYRQDPGQGLRLIYYSQIVNDFQKGDIAEGYSVSREKKESFPLTVTSAQKNPTAFYLCASSINPTGTGEAFFGQGTRLTVV.

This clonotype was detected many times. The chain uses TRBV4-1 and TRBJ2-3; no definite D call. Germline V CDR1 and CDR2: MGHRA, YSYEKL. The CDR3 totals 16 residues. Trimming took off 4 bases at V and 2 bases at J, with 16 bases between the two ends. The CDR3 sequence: CASSPRPIFLTDTQYF. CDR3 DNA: TGCGCCAGCAGCCCCAGACCCATATTCCTCACAGATACGCAGTATTTT.

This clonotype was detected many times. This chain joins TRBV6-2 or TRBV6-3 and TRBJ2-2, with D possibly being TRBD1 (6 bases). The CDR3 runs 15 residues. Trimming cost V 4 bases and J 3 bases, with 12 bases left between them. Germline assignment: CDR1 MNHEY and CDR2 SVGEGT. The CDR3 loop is CASSFQQGYTGELFF. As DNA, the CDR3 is TGTGCCAGCAGTTTTCAGCAGGGGTACACCGGGGAGCTGTTTTTT.

CDR3 sequence reads: CATSRELAGTKNEQFF. CDR3 bases: TGTGCCACCAGCAGAGAACTAGCGGGAACCAAGAATGAGCAGTTCTTC. The chain uses TRBV15 and TRBJ2-1; 10 bases are shared with TRBD2. The CDR3 is 16 amino acids. Unmatched junction bases numbered 6, after V lost 0 bases and J lost 7 bases. Germline loops: CDR1 LNHNV, CDR2 YYDKDF (reference sequence).

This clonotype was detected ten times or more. This chain's CDR3 is CASSYPLDRDFTGELFF. The CDR3 DNA reads as TGTGCCAGCAGTTACCCACTGGACAGGGATTTCACCGGGGAGCTGTTTTTT. This chain connects TRBV6-2 or TRBV6-3 to TRBJ2-2; TRBD1 matches 8 bases. The CDR3 covers 17 residues. Germline CDR1 is MNHEY and CDR2 is SVGEGT. The J segment lost 4 bases and the V segment lost 2 bases, leaving 9 bases of the junction unmatched.

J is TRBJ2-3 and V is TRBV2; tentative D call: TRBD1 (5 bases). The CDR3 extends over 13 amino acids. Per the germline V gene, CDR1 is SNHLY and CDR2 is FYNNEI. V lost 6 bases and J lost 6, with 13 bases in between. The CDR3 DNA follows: TGTGCCAGCAGCGCCGGACACGTGGATACGCAGTATTTT. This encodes CASSAGHVDTQYF.

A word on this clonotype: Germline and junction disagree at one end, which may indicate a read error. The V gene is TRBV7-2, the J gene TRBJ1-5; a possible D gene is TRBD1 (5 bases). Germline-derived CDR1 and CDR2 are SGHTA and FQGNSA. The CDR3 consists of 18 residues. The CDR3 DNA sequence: TGTGCCAGCAGCGACACCTCAGGGCAGGGTGCGCATAATCAACCCCAGCATTTT. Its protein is CASSDTSGQGAHNQPQHF.

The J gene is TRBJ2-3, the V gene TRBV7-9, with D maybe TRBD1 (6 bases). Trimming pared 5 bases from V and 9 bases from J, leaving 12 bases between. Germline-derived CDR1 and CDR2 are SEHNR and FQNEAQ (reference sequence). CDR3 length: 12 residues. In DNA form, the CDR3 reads TGTGCCAGCAGCCACGAACAGGGAACGCAGTATTTT. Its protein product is CASSHEQGTQYF.

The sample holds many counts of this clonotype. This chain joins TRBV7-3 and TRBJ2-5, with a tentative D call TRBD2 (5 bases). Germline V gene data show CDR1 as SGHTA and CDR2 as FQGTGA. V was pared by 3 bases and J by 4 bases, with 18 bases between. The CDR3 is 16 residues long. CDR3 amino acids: CASSFVLCGLGETQYF. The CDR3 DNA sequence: TGTGCCAGCAGCTTCGTTCTCTGCGGGCTCGGAGAGACCCAGTACTTC. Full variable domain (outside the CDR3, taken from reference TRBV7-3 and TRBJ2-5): GAGVSQTPSNKVTEKGKYVELRCDPISGHTALYWYRQSLGQGPEFLIYFQGTGAADDSGLPNDRFFAVRPEGSVSTLKIQRTERGDSAVYLCASSFVLCGLGETQYFGPGTRLLVL.

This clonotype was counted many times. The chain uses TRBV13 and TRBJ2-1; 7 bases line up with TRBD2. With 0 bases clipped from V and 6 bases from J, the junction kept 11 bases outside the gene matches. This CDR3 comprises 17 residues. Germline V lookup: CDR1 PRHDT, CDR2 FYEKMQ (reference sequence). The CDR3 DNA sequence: TGTGCCAGCAGCTTAGGCTTGGGGCTAGCGGAGGGCAATGAGCAGTTCTTC. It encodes CASSLGLGLAEGNEQFF.

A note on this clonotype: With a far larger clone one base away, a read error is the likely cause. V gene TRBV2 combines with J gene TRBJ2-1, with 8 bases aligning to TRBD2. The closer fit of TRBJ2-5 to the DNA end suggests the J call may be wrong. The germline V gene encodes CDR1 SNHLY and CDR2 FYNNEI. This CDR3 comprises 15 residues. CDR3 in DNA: TGTGCCAGCAGTAACCGAGCGGGAGATCTAGAGACCCAGTACTTC. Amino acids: CASSNRAGDLETQYF.

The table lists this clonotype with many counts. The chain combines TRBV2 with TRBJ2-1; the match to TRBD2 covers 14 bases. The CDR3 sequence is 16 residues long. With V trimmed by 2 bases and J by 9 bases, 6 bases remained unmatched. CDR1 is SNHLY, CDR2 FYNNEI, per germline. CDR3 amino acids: CASSEPGTSGRREQFF. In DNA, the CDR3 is TGTGCCAGCAGTGAACCAGGGACTAGCGGGAGACGTGAGCAGTTCTTC.

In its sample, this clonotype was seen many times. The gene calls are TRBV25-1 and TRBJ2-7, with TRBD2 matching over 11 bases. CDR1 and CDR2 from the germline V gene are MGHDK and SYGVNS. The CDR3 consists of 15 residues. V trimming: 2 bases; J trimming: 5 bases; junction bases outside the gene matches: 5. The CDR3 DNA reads TGTGCCAGCAGTGAAATAGCGGGAGGGCCAGACGAGCAGTACTTC. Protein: CASSEIAGGPDEQYF.

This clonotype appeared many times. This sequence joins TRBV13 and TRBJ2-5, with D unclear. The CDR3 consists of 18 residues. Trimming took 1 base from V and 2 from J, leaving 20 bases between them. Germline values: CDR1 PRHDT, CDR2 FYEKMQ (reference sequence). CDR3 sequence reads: CASSLAVSSRRPQETQYF. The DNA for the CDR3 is TGTGCCAGCAGCTTAGCGGTTTCTTCACGGCGACCTCAAGAGACCCAGTACTTC.

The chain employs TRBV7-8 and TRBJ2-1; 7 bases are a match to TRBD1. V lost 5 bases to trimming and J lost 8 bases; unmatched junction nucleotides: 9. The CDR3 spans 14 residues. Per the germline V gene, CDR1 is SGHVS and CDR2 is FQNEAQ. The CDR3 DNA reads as TGTGCCAGCAGCACAAGACAGGGATCCGATGAGCAGTTCTTC. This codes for CASSTRQGSDEQFF.

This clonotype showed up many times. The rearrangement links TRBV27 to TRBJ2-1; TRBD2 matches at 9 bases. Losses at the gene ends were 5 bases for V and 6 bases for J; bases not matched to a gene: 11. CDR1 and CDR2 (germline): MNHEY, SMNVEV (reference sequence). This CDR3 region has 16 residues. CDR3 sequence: CASSLSTGTSSNEQFF. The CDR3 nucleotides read TGTGCCAGCAGTCTCTCAACCGGGACTAGCTCCAATGAGCAGTTCTTC.

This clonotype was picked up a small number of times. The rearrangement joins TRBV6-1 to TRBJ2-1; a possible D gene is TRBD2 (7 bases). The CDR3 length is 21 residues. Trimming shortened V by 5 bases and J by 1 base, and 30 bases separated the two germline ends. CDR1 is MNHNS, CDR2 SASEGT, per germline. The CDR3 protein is CASSKGRVRQGREISYNEQFF. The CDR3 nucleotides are TGTGCCAGCAGTAAAGGAAGGGTTCGGCAGGGGCGGGAGATATCCTACAATGAGCAGTTCTTC.

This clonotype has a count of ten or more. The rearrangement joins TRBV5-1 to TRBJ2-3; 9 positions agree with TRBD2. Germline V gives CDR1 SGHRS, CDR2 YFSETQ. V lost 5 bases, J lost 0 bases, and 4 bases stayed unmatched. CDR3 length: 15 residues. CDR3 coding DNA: TGCGCCAGCAGGCGGACTAGCGAGAGCACAGATACGCAGTATTTT. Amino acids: CASRRTSESTDTQYF. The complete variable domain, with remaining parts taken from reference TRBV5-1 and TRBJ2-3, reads KAGVTQTPRYLIKTRGQQVTLSCSPISGHRSVSWYQQTPGQGLQFLFEYFSETQRNKGNFPGRFSGRQFSNSRSEMNVSTLELGDSALYLCASRRTSESTDTQYFGPGTRLTVL.

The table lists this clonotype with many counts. In nucleotides, the CDR3 is TGCAGCGTTGAAGATCGGTACTCCCATAACAATGAGCAGTTCTTC. Protein sequence: CSVEDRYSHNNEQFF. V is TRBV29-1 and J is TRBJ2-1, with unresolved D. V was clipped by 0 bases and J by 5 bases, with 14 bases between them. The CDR3 is 15 residues long. CDR1 and CDR2 from the germline V gene are SQVTM and ANQGSEA.

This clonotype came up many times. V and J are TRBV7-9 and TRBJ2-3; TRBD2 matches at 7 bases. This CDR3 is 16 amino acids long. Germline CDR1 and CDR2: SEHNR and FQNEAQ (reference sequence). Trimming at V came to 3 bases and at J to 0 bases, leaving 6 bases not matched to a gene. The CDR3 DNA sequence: TGTGCCAGCAGCTTCAGCTCTAGCGGCAGCACAGATACGCAGTATTTT. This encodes CASSFSSSGSTDTQYF.

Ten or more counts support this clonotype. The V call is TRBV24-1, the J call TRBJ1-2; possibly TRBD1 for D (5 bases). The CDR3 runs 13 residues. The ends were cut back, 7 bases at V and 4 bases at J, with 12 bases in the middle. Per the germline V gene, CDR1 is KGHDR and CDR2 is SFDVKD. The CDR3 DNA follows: TGTGCCACCAGCCCCGGACAATCCTATGGCTACACCTTC. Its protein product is CATSPGQSYGYTF.